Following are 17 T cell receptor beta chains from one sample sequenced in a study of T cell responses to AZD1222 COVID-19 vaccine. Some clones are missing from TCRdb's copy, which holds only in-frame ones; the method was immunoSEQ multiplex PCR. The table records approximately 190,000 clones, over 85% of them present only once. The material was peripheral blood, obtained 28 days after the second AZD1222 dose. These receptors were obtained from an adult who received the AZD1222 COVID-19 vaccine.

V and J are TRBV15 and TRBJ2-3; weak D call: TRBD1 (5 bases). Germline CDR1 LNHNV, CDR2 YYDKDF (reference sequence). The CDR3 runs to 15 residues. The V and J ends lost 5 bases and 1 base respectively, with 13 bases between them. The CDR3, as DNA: TGTGCCACCAGCCTGCAGGGTTTTCGCACAGATACGCAGTATTTT. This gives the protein CATSLQGFRTDTQYF.

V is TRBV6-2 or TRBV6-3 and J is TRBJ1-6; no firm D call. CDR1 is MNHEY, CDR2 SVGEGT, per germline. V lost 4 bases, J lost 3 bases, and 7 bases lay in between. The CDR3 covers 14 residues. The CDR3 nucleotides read TGTGCCAGCAGTTGGAACAGCTATAATTCACCCCTCCACTTT. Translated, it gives CASSWNSYNSPLHF.

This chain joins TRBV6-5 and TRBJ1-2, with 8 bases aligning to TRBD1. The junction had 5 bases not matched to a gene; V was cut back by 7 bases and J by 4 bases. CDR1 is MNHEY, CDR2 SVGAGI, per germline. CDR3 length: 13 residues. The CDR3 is CASKAGGGYGYTF. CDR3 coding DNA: TGTGCCAGCAAGGCAGGGGGCGGCTATGGCTACACCTTC.

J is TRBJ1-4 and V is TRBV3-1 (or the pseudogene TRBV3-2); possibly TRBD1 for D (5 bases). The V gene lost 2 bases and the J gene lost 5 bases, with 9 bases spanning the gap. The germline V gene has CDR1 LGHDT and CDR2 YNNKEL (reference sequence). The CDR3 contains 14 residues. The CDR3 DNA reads TGTGCCAGCAGCCAATCCGGGGGGAATGAAAAACTGTTTTTT. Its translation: CASSQSGGNEKLFF.

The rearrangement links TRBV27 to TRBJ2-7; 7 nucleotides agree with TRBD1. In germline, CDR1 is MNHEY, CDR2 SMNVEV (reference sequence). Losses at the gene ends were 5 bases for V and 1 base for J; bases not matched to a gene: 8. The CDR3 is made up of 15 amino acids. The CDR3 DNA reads TGTGCCAGCAGTAAGGGGGCAGGGGAGTCCTACGAGCAGTACTTC. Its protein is CASSKGAGESYEQYF.

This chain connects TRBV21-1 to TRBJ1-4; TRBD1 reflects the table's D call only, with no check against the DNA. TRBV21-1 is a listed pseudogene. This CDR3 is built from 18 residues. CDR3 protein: CASSKVGDRWRTNEKLFF. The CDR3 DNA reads TGTGCCAGCAGCAAAGTAGGGGACAGGTGGAGGACTAATGAAAAACTGTTTTTT.

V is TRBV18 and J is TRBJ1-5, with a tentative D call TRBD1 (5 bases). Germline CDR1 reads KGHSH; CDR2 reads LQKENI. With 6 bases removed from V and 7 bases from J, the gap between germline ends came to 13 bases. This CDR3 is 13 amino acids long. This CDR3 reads CASSVAEGQPQHF. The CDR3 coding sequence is TGTGCCAGCTCGGTGGCCGAGGGGCAGCCCCAGCATTTT.

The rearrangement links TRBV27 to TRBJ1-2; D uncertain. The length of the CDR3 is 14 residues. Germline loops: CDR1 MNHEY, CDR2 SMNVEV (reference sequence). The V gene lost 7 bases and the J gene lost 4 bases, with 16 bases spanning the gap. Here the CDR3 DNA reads TGTGCCAGCACCCCCAACCCTGGGAGCTATGGCTACACCTTC. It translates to CASTPNPGSYGYTF.

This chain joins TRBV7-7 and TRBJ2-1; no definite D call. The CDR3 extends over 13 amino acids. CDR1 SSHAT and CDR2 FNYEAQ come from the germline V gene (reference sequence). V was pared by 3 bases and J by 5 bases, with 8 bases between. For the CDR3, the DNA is TGTGCCAGCAGCTTCGAAGAGAACAATGAGCAGTTCTTC. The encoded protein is CASSFEENNEQFF.

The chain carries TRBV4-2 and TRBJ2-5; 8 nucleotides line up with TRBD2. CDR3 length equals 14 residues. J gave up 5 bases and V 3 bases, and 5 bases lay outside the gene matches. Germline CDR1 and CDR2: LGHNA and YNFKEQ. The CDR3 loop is CASSQRGAEETQYF. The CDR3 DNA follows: TGTGCCAGCAGCCAGCGGGGGGCCGAGGAGACCCAGTACTTC.

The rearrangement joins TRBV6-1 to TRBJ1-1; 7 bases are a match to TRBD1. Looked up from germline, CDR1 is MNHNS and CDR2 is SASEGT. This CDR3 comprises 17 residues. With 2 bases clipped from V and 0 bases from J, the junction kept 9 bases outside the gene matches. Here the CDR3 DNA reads TGTGCCAGCAGTGAACGAACCGGGACAGCCATGAACACTGAAGCTTTCTTT. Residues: CASSERTGTAMNTEAFF.

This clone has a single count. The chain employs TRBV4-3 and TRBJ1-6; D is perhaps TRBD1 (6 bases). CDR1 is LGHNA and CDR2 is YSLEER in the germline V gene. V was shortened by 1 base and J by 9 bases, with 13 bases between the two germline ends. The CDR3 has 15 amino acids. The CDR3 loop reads CASSQVQGIISPLHF. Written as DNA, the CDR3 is TGCGCCAGCAGCCAAGTCCAGGGGATTATTTCACCCCTCCACTTT.

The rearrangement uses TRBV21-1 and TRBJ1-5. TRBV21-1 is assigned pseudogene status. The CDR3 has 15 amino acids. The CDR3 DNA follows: TGTGCCAGCAGCAATATAGGTGGTTCCAATCAGCCCCAGCATTTT. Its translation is CASSNIGGSNQPQHF.

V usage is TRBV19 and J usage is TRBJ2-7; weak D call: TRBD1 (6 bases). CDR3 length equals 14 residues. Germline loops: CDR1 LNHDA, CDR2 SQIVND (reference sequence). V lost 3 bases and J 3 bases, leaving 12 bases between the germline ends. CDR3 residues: CASSIFQGSYEQYF. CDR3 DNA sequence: TGTGCCAGTAGTATTTTCCAGGGGAGCTACGAGCAGTACTTC. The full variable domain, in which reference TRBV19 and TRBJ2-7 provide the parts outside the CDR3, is DGGITQSPKYLFRKEGQNVTLSCEQNLNHDAMYWYRQDPGQGLRLIYYSQIVNDFQKGDIAEGYSVSREKKESFPLTVTSAQKNPTAFYLCASSIFQGSYEQYFGPGTRLTVT.

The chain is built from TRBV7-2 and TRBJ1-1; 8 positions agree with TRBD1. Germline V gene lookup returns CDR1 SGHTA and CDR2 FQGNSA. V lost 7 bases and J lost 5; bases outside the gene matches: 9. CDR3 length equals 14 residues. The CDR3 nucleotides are TGTGCCAGCATCGCCTCAGGGGGCTGGACTGAAGCTTTCTTT. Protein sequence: CASIASGGWTEAFF.

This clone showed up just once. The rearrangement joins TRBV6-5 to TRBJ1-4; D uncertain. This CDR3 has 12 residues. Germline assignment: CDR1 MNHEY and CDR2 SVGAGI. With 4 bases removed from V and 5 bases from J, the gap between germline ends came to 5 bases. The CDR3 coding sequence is TGTGCCAGCAGTTTACCGAATGAAAAACTGTTTTTT. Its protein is CASSLPNEKLFF.

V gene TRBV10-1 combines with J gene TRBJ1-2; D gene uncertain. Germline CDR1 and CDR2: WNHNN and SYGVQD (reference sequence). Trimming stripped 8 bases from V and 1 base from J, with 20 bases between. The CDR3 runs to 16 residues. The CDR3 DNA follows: TGCGCCAGCCCCGATGGTGCAGTTAGAGTTAACTATGGCTACACCTTC. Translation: CASPDGAVRVNYGYTF.